These 10 T cell receptor beta chains were all obtained from the same sample, sequenced in a study of T-cell reconstitution after alpha-beta-depleted transplantation in children. TCRbeta library preparation incorporated unique molecular identifiers. TCRdb re-derived calls from the PCR reads in MiXCR, one entry per CDR3 protein. The sample lists 200,000 to 300,000 distinct CDR3 sequences; over 20% were seen once. The sequenced sample was PBMCs, obtained before TCRalphabeta/CD19-depleted stem cell transplant. These receptors came from a girl aged 2-10 years with Fanconi anemia, due to receive a stem cell transplant.

This clonotype appeared a few times. The rearrangement links TRBV5-1 to TRBJ2-2, with a tentative D call TRBD2 (5 bases). Germline CDR1 SGHRS, CDR2 YFSETQ. Trimming left V 5 bases short and J 2 bases short, with 13 bases between. CDR3 length: 15 residues. As DNA, the CDR3 is TGCGCCAGCAGACTAGAAGCGGTTAACACCGGGGAGCTGTTTTTT. It is translated as CASRLEAVNTGELFF.

V usage is TRBV10-3 and J usage is TRBJ2-1; D ambiguous. The CDR3 length is 12 residues. V shed 2 bases and J shed 10 bases, with 9 bases lying between them. CDR1 and CDR2 (germline): ENHRY, SYGVKD. The CDR3 protein is CAISESGIEQFF. The CDR3 nucleotides are TGTGCCATCAGTGAGAGTGGGATCGAGCAGTTCTTC.

The rearrangement uses TRBV20-1 and TRBJ2-7; 7 nucleotides agree with TRBD2. CDR1 is DFQATT and CDR2 is SNEGSKA in the germline V gene (reference sequence). The CDR3 consists of 14 residues. V lost 2 bases, J lost 1 base, and 5 bases stayed unmatched. The CDR3 is CSARLASGSYEQYF. The CDR3 DNA reads TGCAGTGCTAGATTAGCTAGCGGTTCCTACGAGCAGTACTTC.

This clonotype was observed a handful of times. This chain connects TRBV5-1 to TRBJ2-5; no reliable D call. The CDR3 length is 13 residues. With 0 bases removed from V and 4 bases from J, the gap between germline ends came to 7 bases. CDR1 is SGHRS, CDR2 YFSETQ, per germline. The DNA for the CDR3 is TGCGCCAGCAGCTTGGCCTACCGAGAGACCCAGTACTTC. This translates into CASSLAYRETQYF.

The genes are TRBV9 and TRBJ2-5, with 7 bases that match TRBD2. The CDR3 spans 14 residues. The ends lost 3 bases at V and 13 bases at J; junction bases unmatched: 15. Per germline, CDR1 SGDLS and CDR2 YYNGEE. Here the CDR3 reads CASSGGEGPRATYF. The DNA for the CDR3 is TGTGCCAGCAGCGGAGGGGAGGGGCCCCGCGCCACGTACTTC.

J is TRBJ2-3 and V is TRBV28; tentatively, D is TRBD2 (7 bases). CDR3 length equals 15 residues. Deletions cut 8 bases from V and 0 bases from J, with 15 bases between. Looked up from germline, CDR1 is MDHEN and CDR2 is SYDVKM. The CDR3 bases are TGTGCCAGCGGGGGGGGCGGGGCTAGCACAGATACGCAGTATTTT. It yields the protein CASGGGGASTDTQYF.

This clonotype was seen at least ten times. The chain carries TRBV18 and TRBJ2-5; TRBD2 aligns across 8 bases. Germline V gene sequence: CDR1 KGHSH, CDR2 LQKENI. V was clipped by 3 bases and J by 3 bases; unmatched bases: 6. The CDR3 spans 15 residues. The DNA of the CDR3 is TGTGCCAGCTCACCTGCCGGGACTAGAAAAGAGACCCAGTACTTC. This sequence encodes CASSPAGTRKETQYF.

J is TRBJ2-7 and V is TRBV7-9; D might be TRBD1 (6 bases). Trimming shortened V by 1 base and J by 5 bases, and 12 bases separated the two germline ends. Germline assignment: CDR1 SEHNR and CDR2 FQNEAQ (reference sequence). CDR3 length: 14 residues. The CDR3 spells CASSLVQGTHEQYF. The CDR3 DNA reads as TGTGCCAGCAGCTTAGTACAGGGAACCCACGAGCAGTACTTC.

The chain employs TRBV9 and TRBJ2-7, with 9 bases that match TRBD1. The CDR3 is made up of 14 amino acids. CDR1 is SGDLS, CDR2 YYNGEE, per germline. Germline trimming cut 2 bases from V and 2 bases from J; bases unmatched to any gene: 2. CDR3 region: CASSVGTGPYEQYF. Written as DNA, the CDR3 is TGTGCCAGCAGCGTCGGGACAGGGCCCTACGAGCAGTACTTC.

In its sample, this clonotype was seen many times. CDR3 residues: CSARDPVSPLEQYF. CDR3 sequence (DNA): TGCAGTGCTAGAGATCCCGTCTCCCCCCTCGAGCAGTACTTC. The chain is built from TRBV20-1 and TRBJ2-7; D call uncertain. V lost 0 bases and J lost 6, with 15 bases in between. Per germline, CDR1 DFQATT and CDR2 SNEGSKA (reference sequence). The CDR3 has 14 amino acids.